Listed below are T cell receptor beta chains from one sample, sequenced in a study of blood T cell repertoires in COVID-19. Clones were read by immunoSEQ multiplex PCR, and TCRdb kept only the in-frame ones, dropping some. The table records 140,000 or so clones, around nine tenths of them present only once. Sequenced input: peripheral blood. All receptors derive from a human donor in a cohort sampled during active COVID-19. CDR3s include the opening cysteine and the closing phenylalanine or tryptophan. D genes are given only for firm matches. The size field is filled for only some rows; it gives once, few, many or a size class.

CDR3 protein,CDR3 DNA,D gene,V gene,clone size,J gene
CASSSGILADEDTQYF,TGCGCCAGCAGCTCCGGCATCCTAGCGGATGAAGATACGCAGTATTTT,TRBD2,TRBV4-1,once,TRBJ2-3
CASSSAWTAEAFF,TGTGCCAGCAGTTCAGCATGGACAGCTGAAGCTTTCTTT,-,TRBV28,-,TRBJ1-1
CASRETGGSYEQYF,TGTGCCAGCAGGGAGACAGGGGGGTCCTACGAGCAGTACTTC,TRBD1,TRBV25-1,-,TRBJ2-7
CASRGGQGNYGYTF,TGTGCCAGCAGAGGGGGACAGGGCAACTATGGCTACACCTTC,TRBD1,TRBV6-6,once,TRBJ1-2
CASSLFGQSTDTQYF,TGTGCCAGCAGTTTATTTGGACAGAGCACAGATACGCAGTATTTT,-,TRBV27,once,TRBJ2-3
CARGRDSRTYEQYF,TGTGCCAGGGGCCGGGACAGCCGTACCTACGAGCAGTACTTC,TRBD1,TRBV2,-,TRBJ2-7
CASSLDRLPLGNEKLFF,TGTGCCAGCAGCTTAGATCGGTTGCCTCTTGGTAATGAAAAACTGTTTTTT,-,TRBV11-2,-,TRBJ1-4
CASSQTPGQGAYEQYF,TGCGCCAGCAGCCAGACCCCCGGACAGGGGGCCTACGAGCAGTACTTC,TRBD1,TRBV4-1,-,TRBJ2-7
CASSPPGLGAYGYTF,TGTGCCAGCAGCCCACCGGGCCTGGGGGCCTATGGCTACACCTTC,-,TRBV5-6,-,TRBJ1-2
CASSRGGLALDTQYF,TGTGCCAGCAGCCGGGGGGGACTAGCTTTAGATACGCAGTATTTT,TRBD2,TRBV7-9,once,TRBJ2-3
CASSLGLASPTDTQYF,TGTGCCAGCAGCTTGGGACTCGCGTCCCCCACAGATACGCAGTATTTT,-,TRBV5-5,-,TRBJ2-3
CAWSYGGRGYGYTF,TGTGCCTGGAGTTATGGGGGGAGAGGGTATGGCTACACCTTC,-,TRBV30,-,TRBJ1-2
CASTLVGDNSYEQYF,TGTGCCAGCACCCTTGTGGGGGACAACTCCTACGAGCAGTACTTC,-,TRBV5-6,-,TRBJ2-7
CASSASPTDKKLFF,TGTGCCAGCAGCGCTAGTCCGACAGACAAAAAACTGTTTTTT,-,TRBV11-2,-,TRBJ1-4
CASSLGGVFQETQYF,TGTGCCAGCAGCTTAGGGGGGGTTTTCCAAGAGACCCAGTACTTC,-,TRBV7-8,-,TRBJ2-5
CASIPQVTANTEAFF,TGTGCCAGCATCCCTCAGGTGACAGCGAACACTGAAGCTTTCTTT,-,TRBV2,-,TRBJ1-1
CASSIQGASGYEQYF,TGTGCCAGCAGCATACAGGGGGCCTCGGGCTACGAGCAGTACTTC,TRBD1,TRBV27,-,TRBJ2-7
CASGGTSTDTQYF,TGTGCCAGTGGCGGGACTAGCACAGATACGCAGTATTTT,-,TRBV19,-,TRBJ2-3
CASSPSGRAGGEQFF,TGCGCCAGCAGTCCAAGCGGGAGGGCCGGGGGTGAGCAGTTCTTC,TRBD2,TRBV10-2,-,TRBJ2-1
CSASHRGSPNNSPLHF,TGCAGTGCTAGTCATCGGGGTTCCCCTAATAATTCACCCCTCCACTTT,-,TRBV20-1,-,TRBJ1-6
CAKRPGVPGEIEAFF,TGTGCCAAAAGACCCGGGGTTCCGGGTGAAATTGAAGCTTTCTTT,-,TRBV10-3,-,TRBJ1-1
CASSPDMGVDQPQHF,TGTGCCAGCAGCCCCGATATGGGAGTGGATCAGCCCCAGCATTTT,-,TRBV9,-,TRBJ1-5
CASSETGNESGELFF,TGTGCCAGCAGTGAAACCGGGAACGAATCCGGGGAGCTGTTTTTT,-,TRBV6-1,-,TRBJ2-2
CASSPGLAGDNEQFF,TGTGCCAGCAGCCCAGGACTAGCGGGGGACAATGAGCAGTTCTTC,TRBD2,TRBV7-4,-,TRBJ2-1
CASSPREDSYNSPLHF,TGTGCCAGCTCACCACGGGAGGACTCCTATAATTCACCCCTCCACTTT,-,TRBV18,-,TRBJ1-6
CASSPTESQGYTF,TGTGCCAGCAGTCCGACGGAGAGTCAGGGCTACACCTTC,-,TRBV28,-,TRBJ1-2
CASSLTSTDTQYF,TGTGCCAGCAGCCTTACTAGCACAGATACGCAGTATTTT,-,TRBV16,few,TRBJ2-3
CASSPPWGTGAYEQYF,TGTGCCAGCTCACCTCCCTGGGGGACAGGGGCCTACGAGCAGTACTTC,TRBD1,TRBV18,once,TRBJ2-7
CASRPGTSPIGEQFF,TGTGCCAGCAGACCCGGGACTAGCCCCATCGGGGAGCAGTTCTTC,TRBD2,TRBV6-6,-,TRBJ2-1
CASSLERGTEQFF,TGTGCCAGCAGCTTAGAAAGAGGCACTGAGCAGTTCTTC,-,TRBV7-9,-,TRBJ2-1
CASSYRGGSGYTF,TGTGCCAGCAGTTACCGCGGGGGCTCTGGCTACACCTTC,-,TRBV6-2/TRBV6-3,-,TRBJ1-2
CASSTGLRGEQYF,TGTGCCAGCTCAACGGGACTGCGGGGGGAGCAGTACTTC,TRBD2,TRBV18,-,TRBJ2-7
CASSRLAGPSSYEQYF,TGTGCCAGCAGTCGACTAGCGGGTCCTAGCTCCTACGAGCAGTACTTC,TRBD2,TRBV2,once,TRBJ2-7
CASSLRGGNTIYF,TGTGCCAGCAGTTTGAGGGGGGGAAACACCATATATTTT,-,TRBV12-3/TRBV12-4,-,TRBJ1-3
CASVETGNPLPVCEQYF,TGTGCCAGCGTGGAGACAGGGAATCCCTTGCCCGTCTGCGAGCAGTACTTC,TRBD1,TRBV19,-,TRBJ2-7
CSVATGLFNQPQHF,TGCAGCGTCGCGACAGGACTTTTTAATCAGCCCCAGCATTTT,-,TRBV29-1,-,TRBJ1-5
CASSPGRTGVGEKLFF,TGTGCCAGCAGCCCGGGCCGGACAGGGGTTGGTGAAAAACTGTTTTTT,TRBD1,TRBV11-2,-,TRBJ1-4
CASSFSERQGRSAFYNEQFF,TGTGCCAGCAGCTTCTCCGAAAGACAGGGTCGGTCCGCATTCTACAATGAGCAGTTCTTC,TRBD1,TRBV7-8,once,TRBJ2-1
CASSLERGEAFF,TGTGCCAGCAGCTTAGAGCGGGGAGAAGCTTTCTTT,-,TRBV11-2,-,TRBJ1-1
CASMGTGKNTEAFF,TGTGCCAGCATGGGGACAGGGAAGAACACTGAAGCTTTCTTT,TRBD1,TRBV6-5,-,TRBJ1-1
CASSSLAGQETQYF,TGTGCCAGCAGTTCCTTAGCGGGACAAGAGACCCAGTACTTC,TRBD2,TRBV28,-,TRBJ2-5
CASKPGLADNEQFF,TGCGCCAGTAAGCCGGGACTAGCTGACAATGAGCAGTTCTTC,TRBD2,TRBV5-1,-,TRBJ2-1
CSASWREGLTDTQYF,TGCAGTGCTAGTTGGCGGGAGGGCCTCACAGATACGCAGTATTTT,TRBD2,TRBV20-1,-,TRBJ2-3
CASSPPGGVNTGELFF,TGTGCCAGCTCACCACCCGGGGGGGTGAACACCGGGGAGCTGTTTTTT,TRBD2,TRBV18,-,TRBJ2-2
CASSDPGGRDEQFF,TGTGCCAGCAGTGACCCAGGGGGCAGGGATGAGCAGTTCTTC,TRBD1,TRBV2,-,TRBJ2-1
CASSFDRLNTEAFF,TGTGCCAGCTCATTCGACAGGTTGAACACTGAAGCTTTCTTT,-,TRBV18,-,TRBJ1-1
CASSENTRANTGELFF,TGTGCCAGCAGCGAAAACACTAGGGCGAACACCGGGGAGCTGTTTTTT,-,TRBV5-4,-,TRBJ2-2
CASSVQGYSNQPQHF,TGTGCCAGCAGCGTACAGGGTTATAGCAATCAGCCCCAGCATTTT,-,TRBV7-8,-,TRBJ1-5
CATSTDTLIGQGSTDTQYF,TGTGCCACCAGCACCGACACTCTCATAGGGCAGGGTTCAACCGATACGCAGTATTTT,-,TRBV15,-,TRBJ2-3
CASRGGSYEQYF,TGTGCCAGCAGGGGGGGTTCCTACGAGCAGTACTTC,-,TRBV6-5,-,TRBJ2-7
CASSLGPRGANQPQHF,TGTGCCAGCAGTTTAGGCCCCAGGGGAGCAAATCAGCCCCAGCATTTT,-,TRBV28,-,TRBJ1-5
CATSRDWTGEDEKLFF,TGTGCCACCAGCAGAGATTGGACAGGGGAGGATGAAAAACTGTTTTTT,TRBD1,TRBV15,-,TRBJ1-4
CASSSPDKSNTEAFF,TGTGCCAGCAGTTCCCCCGACAAGTCGAACACTGAAGCTTTCTTT,-,TRBV28,-,TRBJ1-1
CAISVGSGEGEQYF,TGTGCCATCAGTGTGGGTAGCGGGGAGGGGGAGCAGTACTTC,TRBD2,TRBV10-3,-,TRBJ2-7
CASSEDPGLGSEQFF,TGTGCCAGCAGTGAAGACCCGGGACTAGGCTCTGAGCAGTTCTTC,TRBD2,TRBV2,-,TRBJ2-1